This passage covers 23 T cell receptor beta chains from one sample sequenced in a study of blood T cell repertoires in COVID-19. Profiled with immunoSEQ multiplex PCR; TCRdb holds only in-frame clones, not every one. The data show roughly 63,000 clones, around 73% seen once. Specimen: peripheral blood. Every receptor here comes from a man aged 80 or over with acute or convalescent COVID-19.

CDR3 amino acids: CATSDQESQTQETQYF. CDR3 nucleotides: TGTGCCACCAGTGATCAGGAATCACAGACCCAAGAGACCCAGTACTTC. The chain employs TRBV24-1 and TRBJ2-5; D is ambiguous. V was clipped by 3 bases and J by 1 base, with 14 bases between them. The CDR3 is made up of 16 amino acids. Germline V gene sequence: CDR1 KGHDR, CDR2 SFDVKD.

The chain recombines TRBV29-1 with TRBJ1-1, with 9 bases lining up with TRBD1. Germline CDR1 SQVTM, CDR2 ANQGSEA. This CDR3 is built from 11 residues. V was clipped by 5 bases and J by 6 bases; unmatched bases: 1. The CDR3 bases are TGCAGCGTTTACAGGGGGCCTGAAGCTTTCTTT. As protein: CSVYRGPEAFF. The variable domain in full, completed from reference TRBV29-1 and TRBJ1-1, reads SAVISQKPSRDICQRGTSLTIQCQVDSQVTMMFWYRQQPGQSLTLIATANQGSEATYESGFVIDKFPISRPNLTFSTLTVSNMSPEDSSIYLCSVYRGPEAFFGQGTRLTVV.

This clone was observed a few times. This chain joins TRBV5-1 and TRBJ1-1; 7 nucleotides align to TRBD1. Germline V gene sequence: CDR1 SGHRS, CDR2 YFSETQ. J was trimmed by 0 bases and V by 4 bases; bases with no gene match: 3. The CDR3 has 14 amino acids. For the CDR3, the DNA is TGCGCCAGCAGCACGGGACAGATGAACACTGAAGCTTTCTTT. Its protein product is CASSTGQMNTEAFF.

The chain carries TRBV5-1 and TRBJ1-2; TRBD1 might be the D (5 bases). CDR3 size: 15 residues. The V gene lost 1 base and the J gene lost 2 bases, with 12 bases spanning the gap. In germline, CDR1 is SGHRS, CDR2 YFSETQ. In DNA, the CDR3 is TGCGCCAGCAGCTTGCCCGACAGACCAAACTATGGCTACACCTTC. It specifies CASSLPDRPNYGYTF.

The chain recombines TRBV4-2 with TRBJ1-3; D is perhaps TRBD1 (5 bases). Germline lookup yields CDR1 LGHNA and CDR2 YNFKEQ. This CDR3 region has 15 residues. The germline V and J ends were trimmed by 1 base and 0 bases, with 7 bases remaining between them. The CDR3, as DNA: TGTGCCAGCAGCCAAGGGACACTCTCTGGAAACACCATATATTTT. It yields the protein CASSQGTLSGNTIYF.

The gene calls are TRBV7-2 and TRBJ2-6; possible D gene TRBD1, 5 bases. The germline V and J ends were trimmed by 1 base and 0 bases, with 16 bases remaining between them. Per the germline V gene, CDR1 is SGHTA and CDR2 is FQGNSA. The CDR3 spans 19 residues. CDR3 sequence reads: CASSLVVGQGFSGANVLTF. The CDR3 DNA sequence: TGTGCCAGCAGCTTAGTGGTGGGGCAGGGTTTCTCTGGGGCCAACGTCCTGACTTTC.

The chain joins TRBV5-1 to TRBJ2-2; TRBD2 agrees at 8 bases. The CDR3 is 14 residues long. Germline V gives CDR1 SGHRS, CDR2 YFSETQ. The junction had 4 bases not matched to a gene; V was cut back by 5 bases and J by 4 bases. DNA of the CDR3: TGCGCCAGCAGTGCGGGAGGATCCACCGGGGAGCTGTTTTTT. Protein: CASSAGGSTGELFF.

The chain combines TRBV9 with TRBJ2-5; tentative D call: TRBD1 (6 bases). The length of the CDR3 is 15 residues. Per germline, CDR1 SGDLS and CDR2 YYNGEE. Trimming took off 0 bases at V and 4 bases at J, with 13 bases between the two ends. The CDR3 region has the DNA TGTGCCAGCAGCGTAGGGAACAGGGAGATAGAGACCCAGTACTTC. It yields the protein CASSVGNREIETQYF.

V and J are TRBV2 and TRBJ2-2; TRBD1 might be the D (6 bases). CDR3 size: 13 residues. CDR1 is SNHLY and CDR2 is FYNNEI in the germline V gene. V lost 5 bases to trimming and J lost 4 bases, with 8 bases between them. CDR3 coding DNA: TGTGCCAGCAGTAACAGGGCCACCGGGGAGCTGTTTTTT. Residues: CASSNRATGELFF.

V gene TRBV2 combines with J gene TRBJ1-1; D uncertain. The germline V gene encodes CDR1 SNHLY and CDR2 FYNNEI. The length of the CDR3 is 15 residues. Trimming took off 3 bases at V and 1 base at J, with 12 bases between the two ends. The CDR3 DNA is TGTGCCAGCAGTGAGTATGGCCAACAGAACACTGAAGCTTTCTTT. It codes for CASSEYGQQNTEAFF.

About this clone: One junction end does not reproduce the germline sequence, and a read error may be involved. This chain joins TRBV15 and TRBJ2-7, with D tentatively TRBD2 (7 bases). Germline CDR1 LNHNV, CDR2 YYDKDF (reference sequence). The CDR3 runs to 16 residues. CDR3 protein: CATSSYRAGVSHEQYF. CDR3 DNA sequence: TGTGCCACCAGCAGTTACAGGGCGGGAGTCTCCCACGAGCAGTACTTC.

The rearrangement uses TRBV27 and TRBJ2-3; TRBD1 might be the D (5 bases). There are 14 residues in the CDR3. V lost 3 bases to trimming and J lost 7 bases, with 14 bases between them. Germline CDR1 MNHEY, CDR2 SMNVEV (reference sequence). CDR3 amino acids: CASSLGGASNTQYF. The CDR3 DNA follows: TGTGCCAGCAGTTTGGGTGGGGCTTCGAATACGCAGTATTTT.

The chain has TRBV6-5 and TRBJ2-6; D ambiguous. Germline lookup yields CDR1 MNHEY and CDR2 SVGAGI. The CDR3 is 15 residues long. Deletions cut 7 bases from V and 0 bases from J, with 10 bases between. The CDR3 DNA sequence: TGTGCCAGCAACGCAGCGAACTCTGGGGCCAACGTCCTGACTTTC. It translates to CASNAANSGANVLTF.

J is TRBJ2-1 and V is TRBV5-1; 13 nucleotides align to TRBD2. Unmatched junction bases numbered 13, after V lost 4 bases and J lost 9 bases. The germline V gene has CDR1 SGHRS and CDR2 YFSETQ. The CDR3 contains 17 residues. The CDR3, as DNA: TGCGCCAGCAGCCCGGGGGGTGGACTAGCGGGAGAACGTGAGCAGTTCTTC. This gives the protein CASSPGGGLAGEREQFF.

This chain uses TRBV2 with TRBJ1-2; 8 bases fit TRBD1. This CDR3 is 13 amino acids long. Looked up from germline, CDR1 is SNHLY and CDR2 is FYNNEI. Losses at the gene ends were 7 bases for V and 4 bases for J; bases not matched to a gene: 5. CDR3 sequence (DNA): TGTGCCAGCACCCTAGGACAGGGCTATGGCTACACCTTC. Amino acids: CASTLGQGYGYTF.

The chain carries TRBV19 and TRBJ2-5; 8 bases line up with TRBD2. The germline CDR1 and CDR2 sequences are LNHDA and SQIVND (reference sequence). Trimming at V came to 3 bases and at J to 4 bases, leaving 7 bases not matched to a gene. The CDR3 contains 15 residues. The CDR3: CASSISGNLIETQYF. The DNA for the CDR3 is TGTGCCAGTAGTATTAGCGGGAACCTGATAGAGACCCAGTACTTC.

The chain combines TRBV5-6 with TRBJ2-3; TRBD2 agrees at 10 bases. V gave up 1 base and J gave up 8 bases; unmatched junction bases: 7. The CDR3 length is 15 residues. In germline, CDR1 is SGHDT, CDR2 YYEEEE. The chain's CDR3 is CASSLTSGVGGTQYF. The CDR3 DNA is TGTGCCAGCAGCTTGACTAGCGGGGTCGGGGGTACGCAGTATTTT.

The chain carries TRBV2 and TRBJ1-6; 7 bases are shared with TRBD1. Germline V gene data show CDR1 as SNHLY and CDR2 as FYNNEI. V lost 6 bases, J lost 10 bases, and 9 bases stayed unmatched. This CDR3 has 14 amino acids. The CDR3: CASRADRVGSPLHF. The CDR3 DNA sequence: TGTGCCAGCAGGGCCGACAGGGTCGGATCACCCCTCCACTTT.

This chain connects TRBV5-1 to TRBJ1-4; D perhaps matches TRBD1 (5 bases). The length of the CDR3 is 15 residues. Germline V lookup: CDR1 SGHRS, CDR2 YFSETQ. The V gene lost 0 bases and the J gene lost 4 bases, with 10 bases spanning the gap. CDR3 bases: TGCGCCAGCAGCTTGGCTTCAGGGATTAATGAAAAACTGTTTTTT. Protein: CASSLASGINEKLFF.

V usage is TRBV7-8 and J usage is TRBJ1-1; possible D gene TRBD1, 6 bases. Germline V lookup: CDR1 SGHVS, CDR2 FQNEAQ. The CDR3 is 15 residues long. V shed 6 bases and J shed 1 base, with 15 bases lying between them. The CDR3 loop reads CASRGTRGKNTEAFF. Written as DNA, the CDR3 is TGTGCCAGCAGGGGGACAAGGGGAAAGAACACTGAAGCTTTCTTT.

This clone was observed a handful of times. The chain joins TRBV7-9 to TRBJ2-3; D not resolved. Looked up from germline, CDR1 is SEHNR and CDR2 is FQNEAQ (reference sequence). The V end lost 5 bases, the J end lost 3 bases, and 15 bases lay between the germline ends. The CDR3 extends over 15 amino acids. The CDR3 DNA follows: TGTGCCAGCAGCCCACAAATAACGATTACAGATACGCAGTATTTT. Protein: CASSPQITITDTQYF.

This chain joins TRBV12-3 or TRBV12-4 and TRBJ2-2, with unresolved D. The V end lost 5 bases, the J end lost 4 bases, and 5 bases lay between the germline ends. This CDR3 region has 12 residues. The CDR3 region is CASSRGTGELFF. CDR3 nucleotides: TGTGCCAGCAGTCGCGGCACCGGGGAGCTGTTTTTT.

V usage is TRBV6-5 and J usage is TRBJ2-3, with 9 bases identical to TRBD2. CDR1 and CDR2 (germline): MNHEY, SVGAGI. Trimming at V came to 4 bases and at J to 5 bases, leaving 4 bases not matched to a gene. This CDR3 region has 14 residues. The CDR3 here is CASSFSGRKDTQYF. In DNA, the CDR3 is TGTGCCAGCAGTTTTAGCGGGAGAAAAGATACGCAGTATTTT.